These 22 T cell receptor beta chains share one sample of origin, sequenced in a study of T cell responses to AZD1222 COVID-19 vaccine. The table came from immunoSEQ multiplex PCR; TCRdb's copy has only in-frame clones and leaves some out. The table includes around 120,000 clones, approximately 90% detected once. Material: peripheral blood, obtained on day 0 of AZD1222 vaccination. The receptor set was obtained from an adult in good health.

The chain combines TRBV7-6 with TRBJ1-3, with D uncertain. CDR1 and CDR2 from the germline V gene are SGHVS and FNYEAQ. CDR3 length: 16 amino acids. Trimming pared 2 bases from V and 4 bases from J, leaving 15 bases between. The CDR3 spells CASSLNPRTPGNTIYF. The CDR3 bases are TGTGCCAGCAGCTTAAACCCCAGAACACCCGGAAACACCATATATTTT.

The rearrangement joins TRBV6-5 to TRBJ1-6; 11 bases are a match to TRBD1. V was clipped by 3 bases and J by 14 bases; unmatched bases: 9. The CDR3 sequence is 15 residues long. Germline V gene lookup returns CDR1 MNHEY and CDR2 SVGAGI. The CDR3 here is CASSYEPGQGVTLHF. CDR3 sequence (DNA): TGTGCCAGCAGTTATGAACCGGGACAGGGGGTCACCCTCCACTTT.

The rearrangement uses TRBV6-6 and TRBJ2-7; TRBD1 matches 9 bases. The J segment lost 6 bases and the V segment lost 5 bases, leaving 20 bases of the junction unmatched. Germline lookup yields CDR1 MNHNY and CDR2 SVGAGI (reference sequence). There are 18 residues in the CDR3. The CDR3 coding sequence is TGTGCCAGCAGTCCGCGTCCGGGACAGGGTTACTCTGGTGGCGAGCAGTACTTC. It specifies CASSPRPGQGYSGGEQYF.

V gene TRBV6-5 combines with J gene TRBJ2-7; D unclear. Between the trimmed V and J ends, which lost 2 bases and 1 base, there was a span of 15 bases. The V gene's germline CDR1 is MNHEY and CDR2 SVGAGI. This CDR3 has 16 residues. DNA of the CDR3: TGTGCCAGCAGTTACCGGACGGCGATCCATTCCTACGAGCAGTACTTC. This sequence encodes CASSYRTAIHSYEQYF.

This chain links TRBV12-3 or TRBV12-4 with TRBJ1-1; TRBD1 might be the D (5 bases). With 3 bases removed from V and 2 bases from J, the gap between germline ends came to 7 bases. CDR3 length: 13 amino acids. In DNA form, the CDR3 reads TGTGCCAGCAGTTTGGGGACTAACACTGAAGCTTTCTTT. Protein: CASSLGTNTEAFF.

The CDR3 loop reads CASSPPDRDISPLHF. The CDR3 DNA is TGTGCCAGCAGTCCACCCGACAGGGACATTTCACCCCTCCACTTT. The V call is TRBV6-5, the J call TRBJ1-6; 7 bases are shared with TRBD1. Germline assignment: CDR1 MNHEY and CDR2 SVGAGI. V trimming: 5 bases; J trimming: 9 bases; junction bases outside the gene matches: 10. The CDR3 covers 15 residues.

The sample holds one count of this clone. This chain uses TRBV4-3 with TRBJ2-3, with TRBD2 matching over 14 bases. V shed 1 base and J 3 bases; nucleotides not matched to a gene: 3. This CDR3 spans 17 amino acids. The germline V gene encodes CDR1 LGHNA and CDR2 YSLEER. The CDR3 coding sequence is TGCGCCAGCAGCCAAGGACTAGCGGGGGGGCCTACAGATACGCAGTATTTT. It yields the protein CASSQGLAGGPTDTQYF.

This chain links TRBV6-4 with TRBJ1-6; D uncertain. Germline-derived CDR1 and CDR2 are MRHNA and SNTAGT. The CDR3 is made up of 14 amino acids. The V end lost 3 bases, the J end lost 10 bases, and 13 bases lay between the germline ends. In DNA, the CDR3 is TGTGCCAGCAGTGAAGAAGGCGGTAGGTCACCCCTCCACTTT. It specifies CASSEEGGRSPLHF.

The V gene is TRBV5-1, the J gene TRBJ2-7; no clear D gene. Trimming shortened V by 2 bases and J by 1 base, and 10 bases separated the two germline ends. Germline V CDR1 and CDR2: SGHRS, YFSETQ. The CDR3 contains 14 residues. DNA of the CDR3: TGCGCCAGCAGCTTATTAGACCGTTCCTACGAGCAGTACTTC. Translating gives CASSLLDRSYEQYF.

Concerning this clone itself: The germline gene is not matched at one end of the junction; a read error may be the cause. The same CDR3 can be traced to other DNA sequences in this sample. The genes are TRBV5-5 and TRBJ2-1, with TRBD2 as a possible D gene (6 bases). Germline assignment: CDR1 SGHKS and CDR2 YYEKEE (reference sequence). CDR3 length: 14 residues. The DNA for the CDR3 is TGTGCTAGCAGCTGGGGGACGGAGGGGAATGAGCAGTTCTTC. It translates to CASSWGTEGNEQFF.

The chain is built from TRBV6-5 and TRBJ1-1, with D possibly being TRBD1 (5 bases). V lost 5 bases and J 7 bases, leaving 8 bases between the germline ends. This CDR3 comprises 11 residues. The germline V gene has CDR1 MNHEY and CDR2 SVGAGI. The CDR3 here is CASSKGNEAFF. CDR3 nucleotides: TGTGCCAGCAGTAAGGGGAATGAAGCTTTCTTT.

This chain links TRBV6-5 with TRBJ2-3; D not certain. CDR3 length equals 11 residues. Trimming cost V 11 bases and J 6 bases, with 12 bases left between them. Germline V lookup: CDR1 MNHEY, CDR2 SVGAGI. The CDR3 loop reads CAVLVWDTQYF. The CDR3 DNA reads as TGTGCCGTCCTGGTGTGGGATACGCAGTATTTT.

The chain has TRBV7-2 and TRBJ1-2; D is unclear. CDR1 and CDR2 from the germline V gene are SGHTA and FQGNSA. The CDR3 runs 15 residues. V lost 0 bases, J lost 4 bases, and 12 bases lay in between. The chain's CDR3 is CASSLAAPGGYGYTF. The CDR3 nucleotides read TGTGCCAGCAGCTTAGCTGCCCCAGGAGGCTATGGCTACACCTTC.

Here the CDR3 reads CASSLLTTNEKLFF. The CDR3 DNA is TGTGCCAGCAGCCTTTTAACAACTAATGAAAAACTGTTTTTT. The V gene is TRBV7-2, the J gene TRBJ1-4; D gene uncertain. This CDR3 has 14 residues. CDR1 SGHTA and CDR2 FQGNSA come from the germline V gene. Trimming shortened V by 5 bases and J by 0 bases, and 7 bases separated the two germline ends.

This clone occurred once. The J gene is TRBJ2-7, the V gene TRBV5-4; 11 nucleotides align to TRBD1. The V gene end was trimmed by 5 bases and the J gene end by 7 bases; junction bases not matched to a gene: 11. The CDR3 is 15 amino acids. Germline V gene sequence: CDR1 SGHNT, CDR2 YYREEE (reference sequence). CDR3 coding DNA: TGTGCCAGCAGTTTCTCCGGGACAGGGGGACGGGAGCAGTACTTC. It encodes CASSFSGTGGREQYF.

This sequence joins TRBV2 and TRBJ2-7; D is uncertain. Between the trimmed V and J ends, which lost 4 bases and 4 bases, there was a span of 11 bases. This CDR3 region has 13 residues. Germline CDR1 is SNHLY and CDR2 is FYNNEI. The CDR3 spells CASSGVFIYEQYF. The CDR3 DNA reads as TGTGCCAGCAGTGGAGTCTTTATTTACGAGCAGTACTTC.

The chain couples TRBV10-2 to TRBJ2-1, with 14 bases lining up with TRBD2. The CDR3 has 17 residues. Trimming at V came to 5 bases and at J to 4 bases, leaving 7 bases not matched to a gene. Germline CDR1 reads WSHSY; CDR2 reads SAAADI. The CDR3 reads CASSNGTSGSRYNEQFF. DNA for the CDR3: TGCGCCAGCAGTAACGGGACTAGCGGGAGTCGATACAATGAGCAGTTCTTC.

This chain joins TRBV6-5 and TRBJ1-2, with a tentative D call TRBD1 (5 bases). CDR1 is MNHEY, CDR2 SVGAGI, per germline. V was shortened by 2 bases and J by 1 base, with 5 bases between the two germline ends. This CDR3 contains 13 residues. The CDR3 coding sequence is TGTGCCAGCAGTTACGGGGGTAACTATGGCTACACCTTC. Translation gives CASSYGGNYGYTF.

The chain combines TRBV30 with TRBJ1-6; 7 bases match TRBD1. The CDR3 contains 13 residues. The germline V gene has CDR1 GTSNPN and CDR2 SVGIG (reference sequence). V gave up 8 bases and J gave up 5 bases; unmatched junction bases: 6. CDR3 coding DNA: TGTGCCAGTCAGACAGGGAATAATTCACCCCTCCACTTT. Protein product: CASQTGNNSPLHF. Looking up the rest from reference TRBV30 and TRBJ1-6 gives the full variable domain: SQTIHQWPATLVQPVGSPLSLECTVEGTSNPNLYWYRQAAGRGLQLLFYSVGIGQISSEVPQNLSASRPQDRQFILSSKKLLLSDSGFYLCASQTGNNSPLHFGNGTRLTVT.

This chain joins TRBV7-2 and TRBJ1-4; D not certain. Germline CDR1 reads SGHTA; CDR2 reads FQGNSA. This CDR3 comprises 12 residues. V shed 4 bases and J shed 7 bases, with 7 bases lying between them. The CDR3 loop reads CASSYNSEKLFF. Written as DNA, the CDR3 is TGTGCCAGCAGCTACAACTCTGAAAAACTGTTTTTT.

The chain employs TRBV5-1 and TRBJ1-1; 9 bases are a match to TRBD1. Germline CDR1 is SGHRS and CDR2 is YFSETQ. Germline trimming cut 4 bases from V and 4 bases from J; bases unmatched to any gene: 2. The CDR3 covers 13 residues. This CDR3 reads CASSGGQGTEAFF. CDR3 coding DNA: TGCGCCAGCAGCGGGGGACAGGGCACTGAAGCTTTCTTT.

V is TRBV3-1 (or the pseudogene TRBV3-2) and J is TRBJ2-5; 9 positions agree with TRBD1. CDR1 and CDR2 from the germline V gene are LGHDT and YNNKEL (reference sequence). V lost 1 base to trimming and J lost 2 bases; unmatched junction nucleotides: 8. The CDR3 sequence is 17 residues long. The CDR3 sequence: CASSQVRDRGGQETQYF. Here the CDR3 DNA reads TGTGCCAGCAGCCAAGTCCGAGACAGGGGGGGGCAAGAGACCCAGTACTTC.